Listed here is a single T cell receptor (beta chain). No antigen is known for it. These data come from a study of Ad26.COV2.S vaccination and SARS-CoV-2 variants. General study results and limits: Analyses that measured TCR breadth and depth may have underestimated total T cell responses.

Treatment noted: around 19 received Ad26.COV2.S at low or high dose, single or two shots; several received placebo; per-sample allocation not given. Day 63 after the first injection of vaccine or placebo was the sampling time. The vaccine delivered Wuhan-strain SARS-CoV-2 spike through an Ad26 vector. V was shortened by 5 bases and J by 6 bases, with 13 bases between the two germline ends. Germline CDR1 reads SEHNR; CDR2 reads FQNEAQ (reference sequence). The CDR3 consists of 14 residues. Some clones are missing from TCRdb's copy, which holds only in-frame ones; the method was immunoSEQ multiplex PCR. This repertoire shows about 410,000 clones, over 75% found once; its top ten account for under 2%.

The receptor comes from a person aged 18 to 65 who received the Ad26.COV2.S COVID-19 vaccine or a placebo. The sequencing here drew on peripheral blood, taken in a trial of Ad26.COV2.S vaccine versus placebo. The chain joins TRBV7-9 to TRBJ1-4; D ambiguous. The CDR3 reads CASSLFGIDEKLFF. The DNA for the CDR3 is TGTGCCAGCAGCCTGTTCGGGATTGATGAAAAACTGTTTTTT.